A single sample is the source of the 26 T cell receptor beta chains below, sequenced in a study of blood T cell repertoires in COVID-19 (dated by TCRdb to about 2020). Receptor libraries were prepared by the immunoSEQ multiplex PCR assay. In TCRdb, the immuneACCESS table is reduced to in-frame sequences with V and J assigned. These tables do not hold every clone; where another copy was compared, an unresolved V gene accounts for under half, and the others remain unexplained. Across this sample there are around 120,000 clones, with approximately 68% seen only once. The ten largest clones take up over 2% of the sample. Sequencing was carried out using peripheral blood. The receptor source for this set is a woman in her 70s with acute or convalescent COVID-19.

In its sample, this clone was seen once. J is TRBJ2-3 and V is TRBV10-2, with 9 bases fitting TRBD2. This CDR3 region has 16 residues. V lost 3 bases and J lost 4; bases outside the gene matches: 8. Looked up from germline, CDR1 is WSHSY and CDR2 is SAAADI. CDR3 residues: CASSEGPSGVPDTQYF. DNA of the CDR3: TGCGCCAGCAGTGAAGGGCCTAGCGGGGTTCCAGATACGCAGTATTTT.

The chain has TRBV11-2 and TRBJ2-5; TRBD2 matches at 9 bases. This CDR3 contains 16 residues. CDR1 is SGHAT and CDR2 is FQNNGV in the germline V gene. The trim removed 0 bases at V and 5 bases at J, leaving 7 bases unmatched. The CDR3 sequence: CASSLDLAGRVETQYF. Written as DNA, the CDR3 is TGTGCCAGCAGCTTAGACCTAGCGGGGAGAGTGGAGACCCAGTACTTC.

The sample holds a few counts of this clone. The chain recombines TRBV7-6 with TRBJ2-1; D might be TRBD2 (6 bases). Germline V gene sequence: CDR1 SGHVS, CDR2 FNYEAQ. The V gene lost 1 base and the J gene lost 5 bases, with 12 bases spanning the gap. This CDR3 spans 15 amino acids. CDR3 residues: CASSLGGARDNEQFF. As DNA, the CDR3 is TGTGCCAGCAGCTTAGGCGGGGCCAGAGACAATGAGCAGTTCTTC.

The rearrangement joins TRBV6-5 to TRBJ1-2, with 7 bases matching TRBD1. The germline CDR1 and CDR2 sequences are MNHEY and SVGAGI. V lost 4 bases and J lost 4; bases outside the gene matches: 9. The CDR3 is 15 residues long. Here the CDR3 DNA reads TGTGCCAGCAGTTCCCCACAGGGGCACCTCTATGGCTACACCTTC. Protein product: CASSSPQGHLYGYTF.

The V gene is TRBV2, the J gene TRBJ1-2, with TRBD1 identical over 7 bases. CDR3 size: 15 residues. V lost 7 bases and J lost 0; bases outside the gene matches: 8. CDR1 is SNHLY and CDR2 is FYNNEI in the germline V gene. The CDR3 is CASTLDRRANYGYTF. CDR3 nucleotide sequence: TGTGCCAGCACCTTGGACAGGCGAGCTAACTATGGCTACACCTTC.

The chain combines TRBV6-5 with TRBJ1-2, with D uncertain. Trimming removed 0 bases from V and 8 bases from J, with 7 bases in between. The CDR3 covers 12 residues. Germline V lookup: CDR1 MNHEY, CDR2 SVGAGI. The CDR3 spells CASSYSAGGYTF. DNA for the CDR3: TGTGCCAGCAGTTACTCGGCGGGGGGCTACACCTTC.

This clone has just a few counts. V gene TRBV6-6 combines with J gene TRBJ1-2, with a weak D call TRBD1 (5 bases). The CDR3 spans 13 residues. Germline assignment: CDR1 MNHNY and CDR2 SVGAGI (reference sequence). V lost 7 bases to trimming and J lost 3 bases, with 12 bases between them. CDR3 bases: TGTGCCAGCACCTTTATGACAGACTATGGCTACACCTTC. This gives the protein CASTFMTDYGYTF.

The chain combines TRBV6-1 with TRBJ1-6, with D possibly TRBD1 on 6 matching bases. Between the trimmed V and J ends, which lost 3 bases and 4 bases, there was a span of 10 bases. This CDR3 comprises 15 residues. Germline V gene data show CDR1 as MNHNS and CDR2 as SASEGT. The CDR3, as DNA: TGTGCCAGCAGTGACCTGACAGGTTATAATTCACCCCTCCACTTT. Translation gives CASSDLTGYNSPLHF.

The rearrangement links TRBV3-1 (or the pseudogene TRBV3-2) to TRBJ2-5; TRBD2 matches 8 bases. This CDR3 comprises 15 residues. V lost 0 bases to trimming and J lost 4 bases; unmatched junction nucleotides: 4. The germline CDR1 and CDR2 sequences are LGHDT and YNNKEL (reference sequence). Written as DNA, the CDR3 is TGTGCCAGCAGCCAAGACTCGCGGGGGGCAGAGACCCAGTACTTC. This codes for CASSQDSRGAETQYF.

The CDR3 spells CASSYSNDYVTQYF. As DNA, the CDR3 is TGTGCCAGCAGTTACTCGAACGACTACGTGACCCAGTACTTC. The rearrangement uses TRBV6-5 and TRBJ2-5, with a tentative D call TRBD2 (5 bases). Germline assignment: CDR1 MNHEY and CDR2 SVGAGI. Trimming stripped 0 bases from V and 7 bases from J, with 12 bases between. The CDR3 runs to 14 residues.

The chain recombines TRBV27 with TRBJ2-6; TRBD2 matches 7 bases. V shed 2 bases and J 4 bases; nucleotides not matched to a gene: 8. The CDR3 runs to 17 residues. Looked up from germline, CDR1 is MNHEY and CDR2 is SMNVEV (reference sequence). In nucleotides, the CDR3 is TGTGCCAGCAGTTTAGCGGGAGTGTCCGCCGGGGCCAACGTCCTGACTTTC. It translates to CASSLAGVSAGANVLTF. Supplemented by reference TRBV27 and TRBJ2-6, the full variable domain reads EAQVTQNPRYLITVTGKKLTVTCSQNMNHEYMSWYRQDPGLGLRQIYYSMNVEVTDKGDVPEGYKVSRKEKRNFPLILESPSPNQTSLYFCASSLAGVSAGANVLTFGAGSRLTVL.

CDR3 coding DNA: TGTGCCAGCAGTGGTCCGACTCCTTCCCTAGCCAAAAACATTCAGTACTTC. It is translated as CASSGPTPSLAKNIQYF. V and J are TRBV2 and TRBJ2-4; D is ambiguous. V lost 4 bases and J 0 bases, leaving 16 bases between the germline ends. Germline V gene data show CDR1 as SNHLY and CDR2 as FYNNEI. The CDR3 is 17 amino acids.

This clone has just a few counts. The gene calls are TRBV2 and TRBJ1-6; no reliable D call. Trimming stripped 2 bases from V and 5 bases from J, with 4 bases between. Per germline, CDR1 SNHLY and CDR2 FYNNEI. The CDR3 length is 13 residues. CDR3 sequence reads: CASSEQNNSPLHF. CDR3 coding DNA: TGTGCCAGCAGTGAACAGAATAATTCACCCCTCCACTTT.

The chain carries TRBV20-1 and TRBJ1-1, with TRBD1 matching 7 bases. Germline values: CDR1 DFQATT, CDR2 SNEGSKA (reference sequence). This CDR3 has 11 residues. With V trimmed by 1 base and J by 8 bases, 1 base remained unmatched. CDR3 in amino acids: CSARGTGEAFF. CDR3 DNA: TGCAGTGCTAGAGGGACAGGCGAAGCTTTCTTT.

There are a few counts of this clone. Different DNA sequences within this sample yield the same CDR3. As DNA, the CDR3 is TGTGCCAGCAGCCCCACTAGCGGGATCTACAATGAGCAGTTCTTC. It encodes CASSPTSGIYNEQFF. This chain links TRBV2 with TRBJ2-1; 10 nucleotides agree with TRBD2. The germline gives CDR1 SNHLY, CDR2 FYNNEI. The V and J ends lost 6 bases and 3 bases, in that order; junction bases with no gene match: 5. This CDR3 comprises 15 residues.

The chain links TRBV6-2 or TRBV6-3 to TRBJ2-7, with TRBD1 as a possible D gene (6 bases). Germline V gene data show CDR1 as MNHEY and CDR2 as SVGEGT. Trimming took 4 bases from V and 3 from J, leaving 13 bases between them. The CDR3 runs 14 residues. The CDR3 region has the DNA TGTGCCAGCAGTTCTCAGGGGTCAGGCTACGAGCAGTACTTC. The encoded protein is CASSSQGSGYEQYF.

V usage is TRBV19 and J usage is TRBJ1-5; a weak D match, TRBD1 (6 bases). The CDR3 runs to 17 residues. The germline gives CDR1 LNHDA, CDR2 SQIVND (reference sequence). V was clipped by 3 bases and J by 9 bases, with 24 bases between them. The CDR3 protein is CASSIVGAGTVFRPQHF. The CDR3 DNA reads TGTGCCAGTAGTATCGTGGGGGCCGGGACGGTGTTTAGGCCCCAGCATTTT.

V usage is TRBV29-1 and J usage is TRBJ1-2; 11 bases fit TRBD1. Trimming took 1 base from V and 8 from J; bases not matched to a gene: 9. CDR3 size: 15 residues. Germline CDR1 and CDR2: SQVTM and ANQGSEA. CDR3 in DNA: TGCAGCGTTGAAGCCCTTCGGGGACAGGGGGAGGGCTACACCTTC. It encodes CSVEALRGQGEGYTF.

The J gene is TRBJ2-7, the V gene TRBV7-2; TRBD2 aligns across 11 bases. With 5 bases clipped from V and 8 bases from J, the junction kept 8 bases outside the gene matches. This CDR3 has 14 amino acids. The germline gives CDR1 SGHTA, CDR2 FQGNSA. This chain's CDR3 is CASSPSGGPVQQYF. CDR3 in DNA: TGTGCCAGCAGCCCTAGCGGGGGGCCCGTCCAGCAGTACTTC.

This rearrangement joins TRBV6-6 to TRBJ1-2, with 7 bases fitting TRBD1. The J segment lost 3 bases and the V segment lost 4 bases, leaving 8 bases of the junction unmatched. CDR1 is MNHNY and CDR2 is SVGAGI in the germline V gene (reference sequence). The CDR3 loop spans 15 amino acids. CDR3 sequence reads: CASSSTGNKDYGYTF. Written as DNA, the CDR3 is TGTGCCAGCAGTTCGACAGGGAATAAGGACTATGGCTACACCTTC.

As regards this clone: Since a much larger clone is just one base distant, this may be a read error. The V and J genes are TRBV19 and TRBJ1-1; D not certain. The CDR3 is made up of 15 amino acids. Germline V CDR1 and CDR2: LNHDA, SQIVND (reference sequence). CDR3 residues: CASSSPRQINTETFF. CDR3 bases: TGTGCCAGTAGTTCTCCGAGACAAATTAACACTGAAACTTTCTTT.

This clone appeared a few times. The chain recombines TRBV7-2 with TRBJ2-1, with 7 bases matching TRBD2. Trimming cost V 2 bases and J 9 bases; bases outside gene matches: 4. Per the germline V gene, CDR1 is SGHTA and CDR2 is FQGNSA. The CDR3 spans 13 residues. Here the CDR3 reads CASSLKGLPEQFF. The CDR3 DNA is TGTGCCAGCAGCTTAAAGGGACTACCTGAGCAGTTCTTC.

This clone was recorded only once. The chain recombines TRBV14 with TRBJ1-2; D remains unclear. The germline CDR1 and CDR2 sequences are SGHDN and FVKESK. The CDR3 covers 14 residues. V was clipped by 5 bases and J by 6 bases, with 16 bases between them. The CDR3 spells CASSEGPGVHGYTF. CDR3 sequence (DNA): TGTGCCAGCAGCGAAGGCCCGGGTGTGCATGGCTACACCTTC.

Only one count was recorded for this clone. The chain employs TRBV2 and TRBJ2-3, with no clear D. The V gene lost 7 bases and the J gene lost 4 bases, with 18 bases spanning the gap. CDR1 is SNHLY, CDR2 FYNNEI, per germline. This CDR3 is built from 15 residues. The CDR3 nucleotides read TGTGCCAGCATCCTGACTCGCGGCGGCCCAGATACGCAGTATTTT. Translated, it gives CASILTRGGPDTQYF.

This sequence joins TRBV25-1 and TRBJ1-2; possibly TRBD1 for D (5 bases). V lost 7 bases and J 1 base, leaving 13 bases between the germline ends. The CDR3 is 14 residues long. CDR1 and CDR2 (germline): MGHDK, SYGVNS. CDR3 sequence reads: CASTGLGGNYGYTF. Written as DNA, the CDR3 is TGTGCCAGCACGGGGTTGGGGGGTAACTATGGCTACACCTTC.

V and J are TRBV19 and TRBJ2-7, with 7 bases matching TRBD2. This CDR3 is 14 amino acids long. Germline V gene sequence: CDR1 LNHDA, CDR2 SQIVND (reference sequence). J was trimmed by 3 bases and V by 5 bases; bases with no gene match: 7. CDR3 DNA sequence: TGTGCCAGTAGTCCCCGGGGGGTGTACTACGAGCAGTACTTC. As protein: CASSPRGVYYEQYF.